A selection of T cell receptor beta chains follows, all from one sample in a study of graft-versus-host responses after intestinal transplantation. Assay used: immunoSEQ multiplex PCR; TCRdb lists only in-frame clones, some missing. The profile shows tens of thousands of clones, about nine tenths of them singletons. The antigens these receptors bind are not known. The source material was unstimulated CD4+ T cells sorted from spleen or lymph node cells, sampled before intestinal transplant. The receptors were gathered from a human donor who received an intestinal transplant. Both conserved end residues are part of each CDR3.

>11|TRBV6-1|TRBJ2-5
CASRDSETQYF
>15|TRBV2|TRBJ1-6
CASSAGGAGNSPLHF
>11|TRBV2|TRBJ1-5
CASSTGGPQHF
>13|TRBV29-1|TRBJ2-3
CSVVRAGRDTQYF
>18|TRBV9|TRBJ2-3
CASSVGVLAGGRTDTQYF
>16|TRBV6-6|TRBJ2-3
CASSYSVPGNTDTQYF
>13|TRBV27|TRBJ2-7
CASRRLAGYEQYF
>15|TRBV7-3|TRBJ2-7
CASSPTGTSGGGQYF
>16|TRBV10-3|TRBJ2-7
CAISEGRGSLGYEQYF
>15|TRBV5-1|TRBJ2-5
CASSFGGGLQETQYF
>11|TRBV6-1|TRBJ1-1
CASSSPAEAFF
>13|TRBV6-4|TRBJ1-2
CASSGPGNYGYTF
>15|TRBV28|TRBJ1-2
CASSSPGGVFYGYTF
>17|TRBV5-5|TRBJ1-4
CASSSGAPGWPNEKLFF
>13|TRBV10-3|TRBJ1-2
CAISESARAGEFF
>15|TRBV9|TRBJ2-7
CASSPGGTSSYEQYF
>11|TRBV14|TRBJ2-7
CASSPGYQQYF
>16|TRBV11-3|TRBJ1-2
CASSPLTQVSAYGYTF
>15|TRBV29-1|TRBJ1-1
CSATRGSGRGTEAFF
>13|TRBV18|TRBJ1-1
CASSPGENTEAFF
>15|TRBV4-1|TRBJ1-2
CASSHNNRGDYGYTF
>12|TRBV10-3|TRBJ1-2
CAISGDSSVYTF
>14|TRBV6-5|TRBJ2-2
CASSYVRGVGELFF
>14|TRBV6-5|TRBJ1-3
CASSYGGVGNTIYF
>19|TRBV12-2|TRBJ2-7
CASRLAKRGRRINLYEQYF
>17|TRBV9|TRBJ2-2
CASSVARTRRDTGELFF
>13|TRBV19|TRBJ2-7
CASNRDWGSKQYF
>15|TRBV29-1|TRBJ2-6
CSVASGLPGANVLTF
>14|TRBV7-2|TRBJ1-5
CASSLGGRNQPQHF